This entry features one T cell receptor (beta chain) sequence. The repertoire was sequenced with immunoSEQ multiplex PCR; TCRdb's copy has only in-frame clones and lacks some. Of 25,000 to 30,000 clones in the sample, around 90% were seen once. This entry comes from a study of preoperative IRX-2 immunotherapy in early breast cancer. Treatment: preoperative locoregional IRX-2 cytokine immunotherapy. This phase Ib study tested locoregional IRX-2 cytokine immunotherapy given before surgery. The sequence came from a human donor with breast cancer. Specimen collection occurred from a patient treated with IRX-2 immunotherapy.

The DNA for the CDR3 is TGTGCCAGCAGCGACAGGGACTCCTACGAGCAGTACTTC. Translation gives CASSDRDSYEQYF. The rearrangement joins TRBV9 to TRBJ2-7; tentative D call: TRBD1 (6 bases). Germline CDR1 SGDLS, CDR2 YYNGEE. The CDR3 is made up of 13 amino acids. The V end was cut by 3 bases, the J end by 0 bases, with 7 bases between.